These T cell receptor beta chains were read from a single sample in a study of identical twins. TCRdb analysed the 5' RACE reads with MiXCR anew, one entry per CDR3 protein. The sample yields some 240,000 distinct CDR3 sequences, around 8.3% seen once. The data were also submitted as part of a second study, on yellow fever vaccine responses in identical twins.

The sample comprised CD8+ T cells sorted from blood. These receptors were obtained from a woman in her late teens or twenties in good health. The conserved cysteine and the conserved F or W are not part of the CDR3 here. The size of a clone is reported for some rows only, either as once, few or many, or as a class for expanded clones.

size: many; J: TRBJ2-3; V: TRBV6-2/TRBV6-3; CDR3: AIKGQGPTLPTRTSDTQY
size: many; J: TRBJ2-3; V: TRBV5-1; CDR3: ASSLGEAGLGNTQY
size: few; J: TRBJ2-3; V: TRBV27; CDR3: ASSLKFIWTSGAASTDTQY
size: many; J: TRBJ2-2; V: TRBV9; CDR3: ASSPFPRRTVPTNTGELF
size: NA; J: TRBJ2-5; V: TRBV11-2; CDR3: ASRLGLGQETQY
size: NA; J: TRBJ2-1; V: TRBV5-1; CDR3: ASSFRDGSYNEQF
size: few; J: TRBJ2-2; V: TRBV7-2; CDR3: ASSLFQGPHTGELF
size: few; J: TRBJ2-7; V: TRBV4-2; CDR3: ASSQERLDRLSYEQY
size: many; J: TRBJ2-1; V: TRBV4-1; CDR3: ASSQEGSVTYNEQF
size: many; J: TRBJ2-3; V: TRBV12-3/TRBV12-4; CDR3: ASSPLAADTQY
size: few; J: TRBJ2-5; V: TRBV6-5; CDR3: ASSSSTAHQETQY
size: NA; J: TRBJ2-5; V: TRBV6-2/TRBV6-3; CDR3: ASSYSPETQY
size: many; J: TRBJ2-7; V: TRBV28; CDR3: ASSQRGPSYEQY
size: NA; J: TRBJ2-3; V: TRBV27; CDR3: ASSGQGLVFTDTQY
size: few; J: TRBJ1-5; V: TRBV6-1; CDR3: ASSEGTWGEGGPQH
size: NA; J: TRBJ2-7; V: TRBV14; CDR3: ASSQVWGSSYEQY
size: few; J: TRBJ2-3; V: TRBV24-1; CDR3: ATSDPSSGGAQY
size: few; J: TRBJ1-1; V: TRBV2; CDR3: ASCPTPEGGKEAF
size: few; J: TRBJ2-3; V: TRBV10-1; CDR3: ASSESDLGQGADTQY
size: NA; J: TRBJ2-2; V: TRBV2; CDR3: ASSEAAGLNPGELF
size: many; J: TRBJ2-7; V: TRBV15; CDR3: ATSRKTSIGEQY
size: NA; J: TRBJ2-5; V: TRBV15; CDR3: ATDAGGAETQY
size: few; J: TRBJ1-6; V: TRBV14; CDR3: ASSPGTGFNSPLH
size: NA; J: TRBJ2-7; V: TRBV27; CDR3: ASSGHGTGLYEQY
size: many; J: TRBJ2-1; V: TRBV5-1; CDR3: ASSRAGPPYNEQF
size: few; J: TRBJ2-7; V: TRBV27; CDR3: ASSSGGRVYEQY